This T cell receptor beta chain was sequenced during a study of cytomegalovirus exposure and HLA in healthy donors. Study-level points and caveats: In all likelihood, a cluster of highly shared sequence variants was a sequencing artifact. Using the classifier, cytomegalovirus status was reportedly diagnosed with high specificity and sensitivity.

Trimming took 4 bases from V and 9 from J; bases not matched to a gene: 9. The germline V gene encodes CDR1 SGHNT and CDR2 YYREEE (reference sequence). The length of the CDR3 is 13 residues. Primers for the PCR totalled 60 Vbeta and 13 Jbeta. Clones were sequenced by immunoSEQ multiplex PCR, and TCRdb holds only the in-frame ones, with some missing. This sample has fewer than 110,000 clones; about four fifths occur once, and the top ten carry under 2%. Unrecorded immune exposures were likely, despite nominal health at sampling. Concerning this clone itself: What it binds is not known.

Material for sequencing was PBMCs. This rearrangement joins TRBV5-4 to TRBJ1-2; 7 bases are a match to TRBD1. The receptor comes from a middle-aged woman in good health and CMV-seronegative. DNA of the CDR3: TGTGCCAGCAGCCGCGACAGGGACGGCAGCTACACCTTC. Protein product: CASSRDRDGSYTF.